The rows below give T cell receptor beta chains drawn from one sample of a study of T cells after yellow fever vaccination. From the 5' RACE reads, TCRdb called clonotypes with MiXCR, one entry per CDR3 protein. Seen here are about 110,000 distinct CDR3 sequences, more than 7.5% observed once, and the top ten hold 25%. Sequenced here: CD8+ T cells sorted from PBMCs, sampled 45 days after the yellow fever booster vaccination. These TCRs come from a man younger than 40 who received the YFV17D yellow fever vaccine. Each CDR3 is given with its conserved first and last residue. A D gene is named only where the DNA matches it firmly. Clone size is not always given. Where it is, it says once, few, many or a class for expanded clones.

V	D	size	J	CDR3	DNA
TRBV7-6	-	few	TRBJ2-3	CASSLPGGGGGTDTQYF	TGTGCCAGCAGCCTACCTGGGGGTGGCGGGGGCACAGATACGCAGTATTTT
TRBV20-1	TRBD1	many	TRBJ2-7	CSAEGQGSYEQYF	TGCAGTGCAGAGGGACAGGGGTCCTACGAGCAGTACTTC
TRBV12-3/TRBV12-4	-	many	TRBJ2-1	CASSPGTDHNEQFF	TGTGCCAGCAGTCCCGGGACCGACCACAATGAGCAGTTCTTC
TRBV7-2	TRBD2	many	TRBJ2-1	CASSNSGGNYNEQFF	TGTGCCAGCAGCAATAGCGGGGGAAACTACAATGAGCAGTTCTTC
TRBV4-1	TRBD2	many	TRBJ2-5	CASSPLTSGSQETQYF	TGCGCCAGCAGCCCCTTGACTAGCGGGTCCCAAGAGACCCAGTACTTC
TRBV5-4	-	-	TRBJ2-2	CASSLLGNTGELFF	TGTGCCAGCAGCCTGCTAGGGAACACCGGGGAGCTGTTTTTT
TRBV7-6	-	-	TRBJ2-5	CASSPTPYQETQYF	TGTGCCAGCAGCCCTACACCGTACCAAGAGACCCAGTACTTC
TRBV27	TRBD2	many	TRBJ2-1	CASSPAGVGNNEQFF	TGTGCCAGCAGTCCCGCGGGAGTAGGAAACAATGAGCAGTTCTTC
TRBV7-2	-	-	TRBJ2-3	CASSLGAVITDTQYF	TGTGCCAGCAGCTTAGGAGCAGTGATTACAGATACGCAGTATTTT
TRBV7-3	TRBD2	few	TRBJ2-1	CASSPSGGSYNEQFF	TGTGCCAGCAGCCCGAGCGGGGGTTCCTACAATGAGCAGTTCTTC
TRBV6-5	TRBD2	many	TRBJ2-2	CASSYSAGVSGELFF	TGTGCCAGCAGTTACTCGGCGGGAGTATCCGGGGAGCTGTTTTTT
TRBV5-1	-	many	TRBJ2-7	CASSLYLTRYEQYF	TGCGCCAGCAGCTTGTATCTTACACGGTACGAGCAGTACTTC
TRBV27	-	many	TRBJ2-1	CASGPHEQFF	TGTGCCAGCGGCCCGCATGAGCAGTTCTTC
TRBV24-1	TRBD1	-	TRBJ2-2	CATTGTGWPEKNTGELFF	TGTGCCACCACTGGGACAGGGTGGCCAGAAAAGAACACCGGGGAGCTGTTTTTT
TRBV5-5	-	-	TRBJ2-1	CASSLDGAVTYNEQFF	TGTGCCAGCAGCTTGGACGGAGCGGTCACCTACAATGAGCAGTTCTTC
TRBV6-2/TRBV6-3	-	many	TRBJ1-2	CASSTLQRLYGYTF	TGTGCCAGCAGTACCCTCCAGAGGCTCTATGGCTACACCTTC
TRBV6-6	-	many	TRBJ1-2	CASSAGYTF	TGTGCCAGCAGCGCCGGCTACACCTTC
TRBV5-1	-	many	TRBJ2-7	CASRRYPRENRDEQYF	TGCGCCAGTAGGCGCTACCCCCGGGAGAACCGGGACGAGCAGTACTTC
TRBV20-1	TRBD1	many	TRBJ2-4	CSATNMDRVDIQYF	TGCAGTGCTACCAACATGGACAGGGTGGACATTCAGTACTTC
TRBV6-2/TRBV6-3	-	-	TRBJ2-3	CASSSATDEIWARADTQYF	TGTGCCAGCAGTTCGGCAACGGACGAAATTTGGGCCCGCGCAGATACGCAGTATTTT
TRBV6-2/TRBV6-3	TRBD2	-	TRBJ2-4	CASSRPQREGKNIQYF	TGTGCCAGCAGCCGTCCCCAGCGGGAGGGGAAAAACATTCAGTACTTC
TRBV9	TRBD1	many	TRBJ2-3	CASSASGTVGTDTQYF	TGTGCCAGCAGCGCATCCGGGACAGTGGGGACAGATACGCAGTATTTT
TRBV12-3/TRBV12-4	-	-	TRBJ1-5	CASSAGDSNQPQHF	TGTGCCAGCAGCGCAGGGGATAGCAATCAGCCCCAGCATTTT
TRBV14	-	-	TRBJ2-7	CASGFRDAYEQYF	TGTGCCAGCGGCTTCAGGGACGCCTACGAGCAGTACTTC